These 18 T cell receptor beta chains share one sample of origin, sequenced in a study of molecular identifiers for immune sequencing clone quantification. TCRdb called the PCR reads again in MiXCR, with one record for every CDR3 protein. The profile shows about 640,000 distinct CDR3 sequences, less than 20% of them singletons. Sequencing was carried out using naive CD8+ T cells from blood, with Jurkat cell RNA spiked in. Subset given: FACS-sorted CD8+CD4-CCR7+CD45RA+ naive T cells. These receptors were taken from a human donor in good health. Some libraries in this study had Jurkat cell RNA spiked in.

The rearrangement links TRBV6-6 to TRBJ1-2; perhaps TRBD1 as D (6 bases). V lost 5 bases, J lost 0 bases, and 10 bases lay in between. Germline V gives CDR1 MNHNY, CDR2 SVGAGI (reference sequence). This CDR3 region has 14 residues. CDR3 protein: CASSRDIANYGYTF. As DNA, the CDR3 is TGTGCCAGCAGTAGGGACATCGCTAACTATGGCTACACCTTC.

This clonotype was seen ten or more times. The DNA of the CDR3 is TGCGCCAGCAGCCAGATGAACAGCATGAACACTGAAGCTTTCTTT. Translating it yields CASSQMNSMNTEAFF. The rearrangement joins TRBV4-1 to TRBJ1-1; D is ambiguous. The ends were cut back, 3 bases at V and 0 bases at J, with 11 bases in the middle. Germline loops: CDR1 MGHRA, CDR2 YSYEKL. The CDR3 contains 15 residues.

This clonotype was picked up many times. The chain has TRBV20-1 and TRBJ2-3, with TRBD2 matching over 10 bases. The CDR3 loop spans 15 amino acids. The V segment lost 0 bases and the J segment 2 bases; nucleotides outside the gene matches: 2. Germline CDR1 DFQATT, CDR2 SNEGSKA (reference sequence). CDR3 nucleotides: TGCAGTGCTAGAGATACTAGCGGGGCCACAGATACGCAGTATTTT. As protein: CSARDTSGATDTQYF.

Concerning this clonotype itself: This may stem from a read error, because a much larger clone lies one nucleotide away. This chain joins TRBV6-5 and TRBJ2-1; D may be TRBD2 (5 bases). V gave up 4 bases and J gave up 0 bases, with 13 bases separating them. Germline CDR1 MNHEY, CDR2 SVGAGI. This CDR3 has 16 residues. CDR3 sequence (DNA): TGTGCCAGCAGTTCCGGGATTACGAGCTCCTACAATGAGCAGTTCTTC. It specifies CASSSGITSSYNEQFF.

The rearrangement joins TRBV2 to TRBJ2-1; TRBD1 is a possible D gene (5 bases). V was trimmed by 7 bases and J by 0 bases, leaving 13 bases between them. Germline V gene lookup returns CDR1 SNHLY and CDR2 FYNNEI. This CDR3 has 15 residues. The CDR3 is CASKTGLSSYNEQFF. In nucleotides, the CDR3 is TGTGCCAGCAAAACAGGCCTAAGCTCCTACAATGAGCAGTTCTTC.

With respect to this clonotype: It may be a read error: a sequence one base away is much more abundant. V gene TRBV6-6 combines with J gene TRBJ2-7; D might be TRBD1 (6 bases). Looked up from germline, CDR1 is MNHNY and CDR2 is SVGAGI (reference sequence). CDR3 length: 15 amino acids. CDR3 DNA: TGTGCCAGCAGTTACCCTGACAGGACCACCTACGGGCAGTACTTC. Translated: CASSYPDRTTYGQYF.

This clonotype appeared a single time. A much larger clone is a single base away; this may be a read error. The chain uses TRBV6-1 and TRBJ2-3; D gene unclear. Germline V lookup: CDR1 MNHNS, CDR2 SASEGT. V was trimmed by 6 bases and J by 2 bases, leaving 15 bases between them. This CDR3 region has 15 residues. CDR3 in amino acids: CASRRRAGTTDTQYF. CDR3 DNA sequence: TGTGCCAGCAGGCGAAGGGCAGGAACCACAGATACGCAGTATTTT.

In its sample, this clonotype was seen many times. The rearrangement uses TRBV20-1 and TRBJ2-1, with D unresolved. The V end was cut by 3 bases, the J end by 8 bases, with 11 bases between. The CDR3 has 12 amino acids. The V gene's germline CDR1 is DFQATT and CDR2 SNEGSKA (reference sequence). CDR3 region: CSARSEVYEQFF. The CDR3 nucleotides read TGCAGTGCTAGGAGCGAGGTGTATGAGCAGTTCTTC.

A remark on this clonotype: A much larger clone lies one base from this, so it may be a read error. This sequence joins TRBV7-9 and TRBJ2-7, with 8 bases fitting TRBD2. The germline CDR1 and CDR2 sequences are SEHNR and FQNEAQ (reference sequence). This CDR3 region has 13 residues. The CDR3 loop reads CVSSGGGAYEQYF. In DNA, the CDR3 is TGTGTCAGCAGCGGGGGCGGGGCCTACGAGCAGTACTTC.

Notes on this clonotype: Possible read error: a much larger clone is one base away. V usage is TRBV11-3 and J usage is TRBJ2-3; 11 bases line up with TRBD2. Germline lookup yields CDR1 SGHNT and CDR2 YENEEA. With 4 bases clipped from V and 6 bases from J, the junction kept 6 bases outside the gene matches. This CDR3 comprises 15 residues. This CDR3 is CASSWVAGGQDTQYF. The CDR3 DNA reads TGTGCCAGCAGCTGGGTAGCGGGGGGGCAGGATACGCAGTATTTT.

This clonotype was detected many times. The chain has TRBV9 and TRBJ2-3, with a tentative D call TRBD2 (6 bases). The CDR3 runs to 17 residues. V was pared by 3 bases and J by 4 bases, with 21 bases between. CDR1 SGDLS and CDR2 YYNGEE come from the germline V gene. The chain's CDR3 is CASSAGRRGLGADTQYF. The DNA for the CDR3 is TGTGCCAGCAGCGCTGGGAGGCGGGGCTTAGGCGCAGATACGCAGTATTTT.

The sample holds a few counts of this clonotype. The chain has TRBV27 and TRBJ2-7; no clear D. This CDR3 region has 13 residues. V lost 3 bases, J lost 4 bases, and 10 bases lay in between. Germline loops: CDR1 MNHEY, CDR2 SMNVEV (reference sequence). CDR3 nucleotide sequence: TGTGCCAGCAGTTTGTCCTTCGGGTACGAGCAGTACTTC. Its translation is CASSLSFGYEQYF.

This clonotype was picked up many times. J is TRBJ2-2 and V is TRBV4-3; no clear D. From germline, CDR1 is LGHNA and CDR2 YSLEER. Trimming left V 0 bases short and J 4 bases short, with 9 bases between. The CDR3 has 15 residues. The CDR3 here is CASSQESVATGELFF. CDR3 DNA sequence: TGCGCCAGCAGCCAAGAGTCAGTGGCCACCGGGGAGCTGTTTTTT.

This clonotype was seen many times. The chain carries TRBV6-5 and TRBJ2-7, with TRBD1 matching 11 bases. V gave up 5 bases and J gave up 0 bases; unmatched junction bases: 9. Per the germline V gene, CDR1 is MNHEY and CDR2 is SVGAGI. The CDR3 loop spans 17 amino acids. CDR3 region: CASSTTWGQGGSYEQYF. Written as DNA, the CDR3 is TGTGCCAGCAGTACGACATGGGGACAGGGGGGCTCCTACGAGCAGTACTTC.

The chain uses TRBV11-2 and TRBJ1-3; the D gene is possibly TRBD1 (6 bases). Trimming stripped 4 bases from V and 0 bases from J, with 10 bases between. Germline V gene sequence: CDR1 SGHAT, CDR2 FQNNGV. This CDR3 is built from 15 residues. The CDR3 nucleotides are TGTGCCAGCAGCTGGGGGGCACGCTCTGGAAACACCATATATTTT. Amino acid sequence: CASSWGARSGNTIYF.

This clonotype was counted between two and nine times. The chain carries TRBV3-1 and TRBJ2-1; D is uncertain. The ends were cut back, 1 base at V and 8 bases at J, with 15 bases in the middle. Germline lookup yields CDR1 LGHDT and CDR2 YNNKEL (reference sequence). This CDR3 region has 15 residues. The CDR3 spells CASSQVGRRLHEQFF. DNA for the CDR3: TGTGCCAGCAGCCAAGTAGGACGTAGGCTCCATGAGCAGTTCTTC.

The table lists this clonotype with a few counts. The rearrangement uses TRBV19 and TRBJ2-7; 7 bases map to TRBD1. The CDR3 has 15 residues. Germline CDR1 and CDR2: LNHDA and SQIVND (reference sequence). V was clipped by 5 bases and J by 3 bases; unmatched bases: 10. CDR3 region: CASSVTRDSLYEQYF. The CDR3 bases are TGTGCCAGTAGTGTCACTCGGGACAGCCTCTACGAGCAGTACTTC.

As regards this clonotype: At one end, the junction sequence differs from germline, possibly due to a read error. The chain carries TRBV7-6 and TRBJ1-2; no reliable D call. The CDR3 length is 13 residues. Germline values: CDR1 SGHVS, CDR2 FNYEAQ. The CDR3 reads CASSLERSYVYTF. CDR3 coding DNA: TGTGCCAGCAGCTTAGAACGGTCTTATGTCTACACCTTC.